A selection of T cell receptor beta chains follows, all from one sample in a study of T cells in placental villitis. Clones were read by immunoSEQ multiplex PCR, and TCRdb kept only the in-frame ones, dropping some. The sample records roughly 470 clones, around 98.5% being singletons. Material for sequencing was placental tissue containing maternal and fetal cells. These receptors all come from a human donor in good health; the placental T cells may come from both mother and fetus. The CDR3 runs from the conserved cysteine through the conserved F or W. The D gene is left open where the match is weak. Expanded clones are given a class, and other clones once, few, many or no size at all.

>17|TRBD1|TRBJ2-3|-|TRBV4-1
CASSQASPGQGTDTQYF
TGCGCCAGCAGCCAAGCTTCCCCGGGACAGGGCACAGATACGCAGTATTTT
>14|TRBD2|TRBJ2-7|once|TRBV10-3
CAISELAGAYEQYF
TGTGCCATCAGTGAGCTAGCGGGGGCCTACGAGCAGTACTTC
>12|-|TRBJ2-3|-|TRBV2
CASGKEADTQYF
TGTGCTTCAGGGAAAGAGGCAGATACGCAGTATTTT
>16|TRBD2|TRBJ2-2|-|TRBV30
CAWSVLAGAPTGELFF
TGTGCCTGGAGTGTACTAGCGGGGGCCCCCACCGGGGAGCTGTTTTTT
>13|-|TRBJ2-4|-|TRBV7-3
CASSRGAKNIQYF
TGTGCCAGCAGCCGGGGAGCCAAAAACATTCAGTACTTC
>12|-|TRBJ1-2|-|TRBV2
CASNTGSGGYTF
TGTGCCAGCAATACAGGGAGCGGCGGCTACACCTTC
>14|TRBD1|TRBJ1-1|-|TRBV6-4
CASSTGGAGTEAFF
TGTGCCAGCAGCACAGGGGGCGCGGGCACTGAAGCTTTCTTT
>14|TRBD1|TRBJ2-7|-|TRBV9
CASSGGTGTYEQYF
TGTGCCAGCAGCGGCGGGACAGGCACCTACGAGCAGTACTTC
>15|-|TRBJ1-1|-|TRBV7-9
CASSPPDPDQTEAFF
TGTGCCAGCAGCCCACCGGACCCCGACCAAACTGAAGCTTTCTTT
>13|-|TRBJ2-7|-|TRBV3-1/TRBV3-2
CASSQEWGIEQYF
TGTGCCAGCAGCCAAGAGTGGGGAATAGAGCAGTACTTC
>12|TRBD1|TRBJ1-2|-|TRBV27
CASSGTGNGYTF
TGTGCCAGCAGTGGGACAGGGAATGGCTACACCTTC
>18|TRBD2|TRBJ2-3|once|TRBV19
CASSSRLAGVTSTDTQYF
TGTGCCAGTAGCAGTCGACTAGCGGGGGTTACTAGCACAGATACGCAGTATTTT
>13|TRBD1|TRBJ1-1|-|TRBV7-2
CASSLWTGGEAFF
TGTGCCAGCAGCTTATGGACAGGGGGCGAAGCTTTCTTT
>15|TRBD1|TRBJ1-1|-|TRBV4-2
CASSQEGGTGGLAFF
TGTGCCAGCAGCCAAGAGGGTGGGACAGGGGGCCTAGCTTTCTTT
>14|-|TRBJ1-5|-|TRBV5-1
CASSLTGSDQPQHF
TGCGCCAGCAGCTTGACAGGGTCGGATCAGCCCCAGCATTTT
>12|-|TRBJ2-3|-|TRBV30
CAWSGGTDTQYF
TGTGCCTGGAGTGGGGGCACAGATACGCAGTATTTT
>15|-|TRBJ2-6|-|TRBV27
CASRFGHSGANVLTF
TGTGCCAGCAGGTTCGGGCACTCTGGGGCCAACGTCCTGACTTTC
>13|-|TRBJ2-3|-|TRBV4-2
CASSQLYTDTQYF
TGTGCCAGCAGCCAACTCTACACAGATACGCAGTATTTT
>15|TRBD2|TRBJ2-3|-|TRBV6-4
CASSASGGGQDTQYF
TGTGCCAGCAGTGCTAGCGGGGGAGGTCAGGATACGCAGTATTTT
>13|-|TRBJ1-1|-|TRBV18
CASSPQGNTEAFF
TGTGCCAGCTCACCACAGGGGAACACTGAAGCTTTCTTT
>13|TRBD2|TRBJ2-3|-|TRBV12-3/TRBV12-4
CASSFGGADTQYF
TGTGCCAGCAGTTTCGGGGGGGCAGATACGCAGTATTTT
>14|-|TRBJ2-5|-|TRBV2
CASSVKQVQETQYF
TGTGCCAGCAGTGTCAAACAGGTCCAAGAGACCCAGTACTTC
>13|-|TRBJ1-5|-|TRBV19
CASSIGGWQPQHF
TGTGCCAGTAGTATAGGGGGTTGGCAGCCCCAGCATTTT
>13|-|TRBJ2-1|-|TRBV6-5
CASSLIQGNEQFF
TGTGCCAGCAGTTTAATACAGGGCAATGAGCAGTTCTTC
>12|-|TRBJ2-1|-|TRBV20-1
CSASLLTNEQFF
TGCAGTGCTAGTCTTCTAACCAATGAGCAGTTCTTC
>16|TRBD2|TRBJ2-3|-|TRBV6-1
CASSGTSGGRTDTQYF
TGTGCCAGCAGTGGGACTAGCGGGGGGCGCACAGATACGCAGTATTTT
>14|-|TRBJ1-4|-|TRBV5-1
CASSGTTTNEKLFF
TGCGCCAGCAGCGGGACAACAACTAATGAAAAACTGTTTTTT
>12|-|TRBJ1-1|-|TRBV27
CASSQGNTEAFF
TGTGCCAGCAGTCAAGGGAACACTGAAGCTTTCTTT
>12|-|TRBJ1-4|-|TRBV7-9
CASRLDYEKLFF
TGTGCCAGCAGACTAGACTATGAAAAACTGTTTTTT
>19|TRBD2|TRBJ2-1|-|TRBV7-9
CASSLATGTSGGIFLRQFF
TGTGCCAGCAGCTTAGCTACCGGGACTAGCGGGGGAATCTTCCTGAGGCAGTTCTTC
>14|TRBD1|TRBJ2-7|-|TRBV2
CASSGDRDPYEQYF
TGTGCCAGCAGTGGGGACAGGGACCCCTACGAGCAGTACTTC
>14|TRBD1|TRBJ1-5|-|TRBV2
CASGGTGLNQPQHF
TGTGCCAGCGGTGGGACAGGGCTCAATCAGCCCCAGCATTTT
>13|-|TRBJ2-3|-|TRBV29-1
CSVVTGVADTQYF
TGCAGCGTTGTTACGGGGGTGGCAGATACGCAGTATTTT
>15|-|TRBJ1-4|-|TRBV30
CAWSGQARSNEKLFF
TGTGCCTGGAGCGGACAAGCCCGGAGTAATGAAAAACTGTTTTTT
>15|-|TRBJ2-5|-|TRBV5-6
CASSRSRDNQETQYF
TGTGCCAGCAGCAGGTCACGGGACAATCAAGAGACCCAGTACTTC
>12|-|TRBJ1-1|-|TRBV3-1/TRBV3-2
CASSGAGRATFF
TGTGCCAGCAGCGGGGCCGGCAGGGCGACTTTCTTT
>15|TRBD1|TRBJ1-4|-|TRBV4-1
CASSQDQGANEKLFF
TGCGCCAGCAGCCAAGATCAGGGGGCTAATGAAAAACTGTTTTTT
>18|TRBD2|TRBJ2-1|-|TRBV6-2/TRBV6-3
CASSYGLAGAPPYNEQFF
TGTGCCAGCAGTTACGGACTAGCGGGGGCCCCTCCTTACAATGAGCAGTTCTTC
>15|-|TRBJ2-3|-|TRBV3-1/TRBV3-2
CASSIRDPMQDTQYF
TGTGCCAGCAGCATTCGCGATCCCATGCAAGATACGCAGTATTTT